The clone carrying this T cell receptor (beta chain) was seen only a few times. Its antigen remains unknown. Repertoires were generated with immunoSEQ multiplex PCR, while TCRdb's copy carries only in-frame clones and drops some. Among 50,000 to 75,000 clones listed, around 89% were seen once. The CDR3 extends over 14 amino acids. Germline V gene data show CDR1 as LNHDA and CDR2 as SQIVND (reference sequence). V lost 3 bases and J lost 2, with 8 bases in between. The data belong to a study of OX40 agonist ivuxolimab in advanced cancers. Study-wide background: The dose-escalation group included hepatocellular carcinoma, melanoma, renal cell carcinoma and head and neck cancer. Study-level points and caveats: CD8+ T cells showed, on average, more clonal expansion than CD4+ cells.

The cohort excluded patients with autoimmune disease history or systemic immunosuppression. The chain uses TRBV19 and TRBJ1-3; D unresolved. This TCR was recovered from an adult with an advanced solid tumor such as melanoma, head and neck, liver or kidney cancer. This specimen consisted of CD4+ or CD8+ T cells sorted from blood, obtained in a trial of the OX40 agonist ivuxolimab. This chain's CDR3 is CASSMGSPGNTIYF. The CDR3, as DNA: TGTGCCAGTAGTATGGGAAGTCCTGGAAACACCATATATTTT.